The rows below give T cell receptor beta chains drawn from one sample of a study of tumor-infiltrating lymphocytes in primary liver carcinoma. TCRdb reprocessed the multiplex PCR reads with MiXCR, giving one entry per CDR3 protein. The sample has 50,000 to 65,000 distinct CDR3 sequences, roughly two thirds seen once. The specimen was liver tumor tissue from sampling region 4. These receptors were taken from a man aged 35 to 55 with primary liver carcinoma and hepatitis B virus infection. Both conserved end residues are part of each CDR3. A D gene is named only where the DNA matches it firmly. Expanded clones are given a class, and other clones once, few, many or no size at all.

d_call: TRBD1
clone_size: many
j_call: TRBJ2-1
v_call: TRBV28
cdr3_nt: TGTGCCAGCAGTTTATTGGGACAGGGTCGCAGTGAGCAGTTCTTC
cdr3_aa: CASSLLGQGRSEQFF

d_call: .
clone_size: .
j_call: TRBJ2-1
v_call: TRBV28
cdr3_nt: TGTGCCAGCACACCCAGACCGGCCGGAAGGGGCTGCATTGAGCAGTTCTTC
cdr3_aa: CASTPRPAGRGCIEQFF

d_call: .
clone_size: many
j_call: TRBJ1-1
v_call: TRBV24-1
cdr3_nt: TGTGCCACCAGTGATGGTGTTGGAGCTTTCTTT
cdr3_aa: CATSDGVGAFF

d_call: .
clone_size: .
j_call: TRBJ2-7
v_call: TRBV11-2
cdr3_nt: TGTGCCAACAGATTAGAGCCCGGGATCTCTGGCGAGCAGTACTTC
cdr3_aa: CANRLEPGISGEQYF

d_call: TRBD2
clone_size: .
j_call: TRBJ2-1
v_call: TRBV29-1
cdr3_nt: TGCAGCGTTCAAAAAGCGGGGGGCTCCTACAATGAGCAGTTCTTC
cdr3_aa: CSVQKAGGSYNEQFF

d_call: TRBD1
clone_size: few
j_call: TRBJ1-1
v_call: TRBV29-1
cdr3_nt: TGCAGCGTTGAAGAATGGACAGGGAGGACTGAAGCTTTCTTT
cdr3_aa: CSVEEWTGRTEAFF

d_call: .
clone_size: many
j_call: TRBJ2-7
v_call: TRBV4-3
cdr3_nt: TGCGCCAGCAGCCAAGATAGGGGGGCGGGAGACGAGCAGTACTTC
cdr3_aa: CASSQDRGAGDEQYF

d_call: .
clone_size: .
j_call: TRBJ2-3
v_call: TRBV7-9
cdr3_nt: TGTGCCAGCACCCTCCACTTAGCAGGAGACACAGATACGCAGTATTTT
cdr3_aa: CASTLHLAGDTDTQYF

d_call: .
clone_size: .
j_call: TRBJ2-1
v_call: TRBV6-2/TRBV6-3
cdr3_nt: TGTGCCAGTAGTTCCCGCCGTCATACAGGGTTCCCCTACAATGAGCAGTTCTTC
cdr3_aa: CASSSRRHTGFPYNEQFF

d_call: TRBD1
clone_size: .
j_call: TRBJ2-5
v_call: TRBV29-1
cdr3_nt: TGCAGCGTACGCACAGGACAGGGAATGAATACCCAGTACTTC
cdr3_aa: CSVRTGQGMNTQYF

d_call: .
clone_size: .
j_call: TRBJ1-5
v_call: TRBV7-9
cdr3_nt: TGTGTCAGCAGCTTAGAACACGGTAGTAACAATCAGCCCCAGCATTTT
cdr3_aa: CVSSLEHGSNNQPQHF

d_call: .
clone_size: .
j_call: TRBJ1-1
v_call: TRBV11-2
cdr3_nt: TGTGTCAGCAGCCTAGGTAGGGCAGGGATCTTCACTGAAGCTTTCTTT
cdr3_aa: CVSSLGRAGIFTEAFF

d_call: TRBD1
clone_size: many
j_call: TRBJ2-7
v_call: TRBV30
cdr3_nt: TGTGCCTGGAGTAATACCGGGACAGGGGACGAGCAGTACTTC
cdr3_aa: CAWSNTGTGDEQYF

d_call: TRBD1
clone_size: .
j_call: TRBJ2-7
v_call: TRBV10-2
cdr3_nt: TGCCCCAGCAACCCGGGACAGGGAGCATTATACGAGCAGTACTTC
cdr3_aa: CPSNPGQGALYEQYF

d_call: .
clone_size: .
j_call: TRBJ2-2
v_call: TRBV4-2
cdr3_nt: TGTGCCAACAGCTGGCAGCGATTTAGTCAGGTGAACACAGGGGAGCTGTTTTTT
cdr3_aa: CANSWQRFSQVNTGELFF

d_call: .
clone_size: few
j_call: TRBJ2-2
v_call: TRBV4-2
cdr3_nt: TGTGCCGGCAGCCAAGATTTGAGCGGGGAGCTGTTTTTT
cdr3_aa: CAGSQDLSGELFF

d_call: TRBD1
clone_size: .
j_call: TRBJ1-2
v_call: TRBV11-2
cdr3_nt: TGCGCCAATAGCTATAAAGGGGGCTCCTCCCCTGGCTACACCTTC
cdr3_aa: CANSYKGGSSPGYTF

d_call: .
clone_size: .
j_call: TRBJ1-3
v_call: TRBV10-3
cdr3_nt: TGTGCCATCAGTGTGCATAGTTCTGGAAACACCATATATTTT
cdr3_aa: CAISVHSSGNTIYF

d_call: .
clone_size: many
j_call: TRBJ1-3
v_call: TRBV4-2
cdr3_nt: TGTGCCAGCAGCCAAGATCGCGGGGTCTACTCTGGAAACACCATATATTTT
cdr3_aa: CASSQDRGVYSGNTIYF

d_call: TRBD1
clone_size: .
j_call: TRBJ2-2
v_call: TRBV24-1
cdr3_nt: TGTGCCACCAGTGATCCCACCGGACAGGGCACCGGGGAGCTGTTTTTT
cdr3_aa: CATSDPTGQGTGELFF